What follows are 28 T cell receptor beta chains derived from one specimen sequenced in a study of cytomegalovirus exposure and HLA in healthy donors (dated by TCRdb to the late 2010s). Library construction relied on the immunoSEQ multiplex PCR assay. The multiplex PCR relied on a mix of 60 forward primers for TCR Vbeta segments and 13 reverse primers for TCR Jbeta segments. TCRdb re-hosts the immuneACCESS table, in-frame sequences only. Its copies lack some clones; in the studies checked, an unresolved V gene accounts for under half of them, and the cause for the rest is not known. The sample includes 150,000 to 200,000 clones, with approximately 74% observed a single time. Approximately 2.5% of the sample goes to the ten largest clones. Sequencing was done on a sample of PBMCs. These receptors were taken from a woman in her twenties or thirties in good health and CMV-seronegative.

J is TRBJ2-7 and V is TRBV5-1; D call uncertain. CDR1 is SGHRS and CDR2 is YFSETQ in the germline V gene. The CDR3 covers 13 residues. V was shortened by 3 bases and J by 3 bases, with 10 bases between the two germline ends. The CDR3 nucleotides read TGCGCCAGCAGCTCCGAACCTATCTACGAGCAGTACTTC. Residues: CASSSEPIYEQYF.

The V and J genes are TRBV18 and TRBJ2-7; no clear D gene. CDR1 and CDR2 (germline): KGHSH, LQKENI. V dropped 5 bases and J dropped 2 bases, with 10 bases sitting between them. The CDR3 consists of 13 residues. The CDR3: CASSEQETYEQYF. In DNA, the CDR3 is TGTGCCAGCTCAGAGCAGGAAACCTACGAGCAGTACTTC.

This clone was found once. The chain recombines TRBV6-5 with TRBJ1-3; D is undetermined. Trimming shortened V by 5 bases and J by 3 bases, and 11 bases separated the two germline ends. CDR3 length: 14 residues. The V gene's germline CDR1 is MNHEY and CDR2 SVGAGI. The CDR3, as DNA: TGTGCCAGCAGTAGAGACCCTAGTGGAAACACCATATATTTT. As protein: CASSRDPSGNTIYF.

This clone has a handful of counts. V usage is TRBV19 and J usage is TRBJ2-5; 11 nucleotides match TRBD2. Germline V lookup: CDR1 LNHDA, CDR2 SQIVND (reference sequence). The CDR3 is made up of 16 amino acids. V shed 5 bases and J 6 bases; nucleotides not matched to a gene: 11. Here the CDR3 DNA reads TGTGCCAGTAGTCAACGGACTAGCGGGTTTTCAAAGACCCAGTACTTC. It translates to CASSQRTSGFSKTQYF.

This chain uses TRBV5-1 with TRBJ1-1; 7 positions agree with TRBD1. The germline V gene encodes CDR1 SGHRS and CDR2 YFSETQ. Trimming at V came to 0 bases and at J to 1 base, leaving 6 bases not matched to a gene. The CDR3 has 16 residues. CDR3 in DNA: TGCGCCAGCAGCTTGGCCGGGACAGACCAGAACACTGAAGCTTTCTTT. This sequence encodes CASSLAGTDQNTEAFF.

To note about this clone: At the DNA level, this CDR3 is encoded by other sequences in the same sample as well. This rearrangement joins TRBV6-5 to TRBJ2-3; the match to TRBD1 covers 11 bases. The CDR3 loop spans 15 amino acids. After removal of 6 bases from V and 5 bases from J, the junction contained 7 bases not matched to a gene. Germline V CDR1 and CDR2: MNHEY, SVGAGI. The DNA for the CDR3 is TGTGCCAGCAGGGGAGGGACAGGGGGGCAAGATACGCAGTATTTT. Translation: CASRGGTGGQDTQYF.

The gene calls are TRBV19 and TRBJ2-7, with 7 nucleotides matching TRBD1. Germline V gives CDR1 LNHDA, CDR2 SQIVND (reference sequence). There are 13 residues in the CDR3. V shed 3 bases and J 9 bases; nucleotides not matched to a gene: 8. CDR3 protein: CASSIRDSRGQYF. DNA of the CDR3: TGTGCCAGTAGTATCCGGGACAGCCGGGGGCAGTACTTC.

The rearrangement links TRBV2 to TRBJ2-1, with 7 bases fitting TRBD1. This CDR3 spans 14 amino acids. Germline V CDR1 and CDR2: SNHLY, FYNNEI. With V trimmed by 6 bases and J by 1 base, 3 bases remained unmatched. The CDR3 DNA follows: TGTGCCAGCAGGGGACAGACTTCCTACAATGAGCAGTTCTTC. This translates into CASRGQTSYNEQFF. Combining the CDR3 with reference TRBV2 and TRBJ2-1 gives the whole variable domain EPEVTQTPSHQVTQMGQEVILRCVPISNHLYFYWYRQILGQKVEFLVSFYNNEISEKSEIFDDQFSVERPDGSNFTLKIRSTKLEDSAMYFCASRGQTSYNEQFFGPGTRLTVL.

The rearrangement links TRBV9 to TRBJ1-5; 10 nucleotides agree with TRBD1. Looked up from germline, CDR1 is SGDLS and CDR2 is YYNGEE. V was pared by 3 bases and J by 2 bases, with 2 bases of the junction left unmatched. The CDR3 extends over 15 amino acids. CDR3 DNA: TGTGCCAGCAGCGAAGGGACAGGGGGCAATCAGCCCCAGCATTTT. It codes for CASSEGTGGNQPQHF.

CDR3 amino acids: CSAGGNYGYTF. In nucleotides, the CDR3 is TGCAGCGCAGGGGGGAACTATGGCTACACCTTC. This rearrangement joins TRBV29-1 to TRBJ1-2, with 7 bases fitting TRBD1. In germline, CDR1 is SQVTM, CDR2 ANQGSEA. This CDR3 contains 11 residues. V lost 7 bases to trimming and J lost 2 bases; unmatched junction nucleotides: 1.

J is TRBJ2-5 and V is TRBV5-1, with a possible D match to TRBD2 (6 bases). Near its end, the DNA agrees better with TRBJ2-7, so the J call may be wrong. The CDR3 loop spans 15 amino acids. Germline-derived CDR1 and CDR2 are SGHRS and YFSETQ. Here the CDR3 reads CASSLVLAQTYEQYF. CDR3 in DNA: TGCGCCAGCAGCTTGGTTCTAGCGCAAACCTACGAGCAGTACTTC.

About this clone itself: Sequence at one end of the junction differs from germline and may be a read error. The chain recombines TRBV6-1 with TRBJ1-6; D possibly corresponds to TRBD1 (5 bases). The germline CDR1 and CDR2 sequences are MNHNS and SASEGT. The CDR3 has 11 residues. CDR3: CASEQNGRRGF. The CDR3 DNA reads as TGTGCCAGCGAACAGAATGGCCGGCGGGGGTTT.

The V call is TRBV14, the J call TRBJ2-2; D might be TRBD1 (5 bases). CDR1 is SGHDN, CDR2 FVKESK, per germline. The ends were cut back, 1 base at V and 5 bases at J, with 11 bases in the middle. This CDR3 has 15 amino acids. CDR3 sequence reads: CASSQGRVGTGELFF. The CDR3 DNA is TGTGCCAGCAGCCAAGGCAGGGTGGGGACCGGGGAGCTGTTTTTT.

This clone appeared a few times. V is TRBV7-9 and J is TRBJ2-6, with TRBD2 matching over 7 bases. Germline CDR1 reads SEHNR; CDR2 reads FQNEAQ (reference sequence). Trimming at V came to 7 bases and at J to 4 bases, leaving 10 bases not matched to a gene. The CDR3 runs 16 residues. The CDR3 DNA sequence: TGTGCCAGCACCGGGAGCGGGGCGACGGGGGCCAACGTCCTGACTTTC. Translated: CASTGSGATGANVLTF.

The chain has TRBV6-6 and TRBJ1-2; tentative D call: TRBD1 (6 bases). Germline assignment: CDR1 MNHNY and CDR2 SVGAGI (reference sequence). Trimming removed 0 bases at V and 2 bases at J, with 13 bases between. The CDR3 length is 16 residues. The CDR3 reads CASSYSIAGANYGYTF. DNA for the CDR3: TGTGCCAGCAGTTACTCGATCGCAGGGGCCAACTATGGCTACACCTTC.

V gene TRBV27 combines with J gene TRBJ1-4; D perhaps matches TRBD1 (5 bases). The CDR3 loop spans 15 amino acids. Trimming took off 0 bases at V and 8 bases at J, with 13 bases between the two ends. CDR1 is MNHEY, CDR2 SMNVEV, per germline (reference sequence). In DNA, the CDR3 is TGTGCCAGCAGTTTATCGAAACCGGGGGGGGAAAAACTGTTTTTT. It is translated as CASSLSKPGGEKLFF.

The chain carries TRBV2 and TRBJ1-5; TRBD1 agrees at 8 bases. The CDR3 is made up of 15 amino acids. Germline V lookup: CDR1 SNHLY, CDR2 FYNNEI. Trimming took 6 bases from V and 5 from J; bases not matched to a gene: 9. The CDR3 DNA sequence: TGTGCCAGCAGCCTGGACAGGGAGGCCTATCAGCCCCAGCATTTT. As protein: CASSLDREAYQPQHF.

The chain is built from TRBV6-5 and TRBJ2-5; D may be TRBD2 (5 bases). The last part of the DNA fits TRBJ2-7 better; the J call may be wrong. CDR3 length: 14 residues. Germline CDR1 is MNHEY and CDR2 is SVGAGI. This CDR3 reads CASSRSGNPYEQYF. The CDR3 DNA follows: TGTGCCAGCAGTAGGTCGGGGAACCCCTACGAGCAGTACTTC.

The chain couples TRBV9 to TRBJ2-3; the D gene is possibly TRBD2 (6 bases). V was clipped by 3 bases and J by 7 bases, with 9 bases between them. Germline assignment: CDR1 SGDLS and CDR2 YYNGEE. CDR3 length: 12 amino acids. The DNA of the CDR3 is TGTGCCAGCAGCGCAGGGAGGAATACGCAGTATTTT. It encodes CASSAGRNTQYF.

The chain employs TRBV5-1 and TRBJ2-2, with D perhaps TRBD2 (6 bases). The CDR3 runs 17 residues. V was trimmed by 0 bases and J by 1 base, leaving 13 bases between them. CDR1 and CDR2 from the germline V gene are SGHRS and YFSETQ. The CDR3 protein is CASSLAPGTVNTGELFF. CDR3 nucleotides: TGCGCCAGCAGCTTGGCCCCAGGGACTGTGAACACCGGGGAGCTGTTTTTT.

This chain links TRBV10-3 with TRBJ2-3, with D possibly being TRBD2 (7 bases). CDR3 length: 13 amino acids. The V gene's germline CDR1 is ENHRY and CDR2 SYGVKD. Trimming took off 8 bases at V and 2 bases at J, with 11 bases between the two ends. The CDR3 spells CAIDGGPTDTQYF. As DNA, the CDR3 is TGTGCCATCGACGGGGGGCCCACAGATACGCAGTATTTT.

With respect to this clone: Mismatch with germline at one junction end may stem from a read error. The V gene is TRBV2, the J gene TRBJ1-2; TRBD1 matches 7 bases. The germline CDR1 and CDR2 sequences are SNHLY and FYNNEI. CDR3 length: 13 residues. The CDR3 here is CASQSQGGVGYPF. In DNA, the CDR3 is TGTGCCAGCCAATCGCAGGGGGGAGTCGGCTACCCCTTC.

The chain couples TRBV19 to TRBJ1-2; D might be TRBD1 (6 bases). V dropped 4 bases and J dropped 7 bases, with 19 bases sitting between them. Germline assignment: CDR1 LNHDA and CDR2 SQIVND (reference sequence). The CDR3 runs 15 residues. The CDR3 here is CASSTQTGRAGGYTF. The CDR3 DNA follows: TGTGCCAGTAGTACACAGACAGGCCGGGCAGGTGGCTACACCTTC. Combining the CDR3 with reference TRBV19 and TRBJ1-2 gives the whole variable domain DGGITQSPKYLFRKEGQNVTLSCEQNLNHDAMYWYRQDPGQGLRLIYYSQIVNDFQKGDIAEGYSVSREKKESFPLTVTSAQKNPTAFYLCASSTQTGRAGGYTFGSGTRLTVV.

This clone occurred a few times. This chain uses TRBV27 with TRBJ2-3; 9 nucleotides line up with TRBD1. Germline V lookup: CDR1 MNHEY, CDR2 SMNVEV (reference sequence). V shed 5 bases, J shed 6 bases, and the junction held 9 bases outside the gene matches. This CDR3 contains 15 residues. CDR3 nucleotides: TGTGCCAGCAGTCCGACGGGACAGGGCGTTGATACGCAGTATTTT. Its translation: CASSPTGQGVDTQYF.

DNA of the CDR3: TGTGCCAGCAGTCCCACTTACAGGAATAGAAACAATGAGCAGTTCTTC. Its protein is CASSPTYRNRNNEQFF. This sequence joins TRBV28 and TRBJ2-1; a possible D gene is TRBD1 (5 bases). Germline V lookup: CDR1 MDHEN, CDR2 SYDVKM. The CDR3 is made up of 16 amino acids. Trimming pared 5 bases from V and 5 bases from J, leaving 19 bases between. Full variable domain (outside the CDR3, taken from reference TRBV28 and TRBJ2-1): DVKVTQSSRYLVKRTGEKVFLECVQDMDHENMFWYRQDPGLGLRLIYFSYDVKMKEKGDIPEGYSVSREKKERFSLILESASTNQTSMYLCASSPTYRNRNNEQFFGPGTRLTVL.

This clone was found a few times. This chain links TRBV9 with TRBJ2-3; 9 positions match TRBD1. CDR3 size: 14 residues. After removal of 0 bases from V and 6 bases from J, the junction contained 2 bases not matched to a gene. Germline CDR1 is SGDLS and CDR2 is YYNGEE. The CDR3 nucleotides read TGTGCCAGCAGCGTAGACAGGGGGCTTGATACGCAGTATTTT. Amino acids: CASSVDRGLDTQYF.

Regarding this clone: Compared with germline, one end of the junction differs, possibly owing to a read error. The rearrangement joins TRBV7-9 to TRBJ2-1; 8 bases align to TRBD2. CDR1 SEHNR and CDR2 FQNEAQ come from the germline V gene (reference sequence). The CDR3 loop spans 16 amino acids. CDR3 protein: CSSSYTPSGSGHEQFF. The CDR3 DNA reads as TGTTCCAGCAGCTACACCCCTAGCGGGTCCGGCCATGAGCAGTTCTTC.

J is TRBJ2-5 and V is TRBV14, with D possibly matching TRBD2 (7 bases). CDR1 and CDR2 from the germline V gene are SGHDN and FVKESK. The CDR3 contains 15 residues. Trimming left V 4 bases short and J 5 bases short, with 17 bases between. The CDR3 spells CASSRLLGGRETQYF. Written as DNA, the CDR3 is TGTGCCAGCAGCCGCTTGCTCGGGGGGCGTGAGACCCAGTACTTC.